The clone carrying this TCR beta chain was observed a few times. Original methodology: Reference gene primer amplification in the assay estimated nucleated cell counts. TCRdb's copy holds only in-frame clones and misses some; the assay was immunoSEQ multiplex PCR. D and trimming come from the DNA, and the V and J calls and clone size come from that table. The sample contains 200,000 to 250,000 clones, 70% to 90% of which appear only once. The data stem from a study of blood T cell repertoires in COVID-19. Overall study context: COVID-19 samples collected from the United States, Italy and Spain covered acute and convalescent phases.

Everyone who took part was roughly 18 to 90 years old, and they came from about 25 US areas. V shed 1 base and J shed 4 bases, with 10 bases lying between them. CDR3 length equals 15 residues. Germline assignment: CDR1 SGHVS and CDR2 FNYEAQ. Sequencing was performed on PBMCs or T cells enriched from blood (not recorded which). The sequence came from a man aged 45 to 65 who had been exposed to COVID-19. This chain links TRBV7-6 with TRBJ1-4; the D gene is possibly TRBD1 (6 bases). The CDR3 DNA follows: TGTGCCAGCAGCTTAGGGACAGACTTTAATGAAAAACTGTTTTTT. This sequence encodes CASSLGTDFNEKLFF.